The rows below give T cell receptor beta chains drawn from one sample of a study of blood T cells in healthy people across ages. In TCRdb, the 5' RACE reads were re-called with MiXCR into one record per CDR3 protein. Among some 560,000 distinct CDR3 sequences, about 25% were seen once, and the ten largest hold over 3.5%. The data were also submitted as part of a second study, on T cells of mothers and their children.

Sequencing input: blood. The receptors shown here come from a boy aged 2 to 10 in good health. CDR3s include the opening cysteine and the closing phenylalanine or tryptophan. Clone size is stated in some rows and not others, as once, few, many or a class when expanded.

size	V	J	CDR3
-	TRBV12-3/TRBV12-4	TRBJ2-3	CASRGGWHTDTQYF
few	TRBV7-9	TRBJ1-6	CASSPGDREGSPLHF
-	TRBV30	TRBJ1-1	CAWSFGREAFF
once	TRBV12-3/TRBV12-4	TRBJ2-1	CASSSGLATGSDEQFF
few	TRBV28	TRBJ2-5	CASGGGATPQF
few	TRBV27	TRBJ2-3	CASKSSADTQYF
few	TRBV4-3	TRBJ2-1	CASSQDGRAYNEQFF
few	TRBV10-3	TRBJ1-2	CAIMAGGYYGYTF
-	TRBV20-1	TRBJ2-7	CSARVILAGTYEQYF
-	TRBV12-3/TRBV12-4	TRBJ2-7	CTSSQGGVTLYEQYF
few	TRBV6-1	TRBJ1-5	CASSRTGTGGNQPQHF
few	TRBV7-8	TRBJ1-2	CASSGQGASYGYTF
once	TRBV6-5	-	CASSYSQSSRGHIQYF
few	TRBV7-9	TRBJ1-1	CASSFVGTEAFF
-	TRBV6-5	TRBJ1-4	CASSPRDGLEKLFF
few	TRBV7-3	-	CASSLGGNENNEQFF
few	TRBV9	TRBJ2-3	CASSVGVRGTSGRTDTQYF
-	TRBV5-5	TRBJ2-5	CASSLRGRARVETQYF
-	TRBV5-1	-	CASSFGGYDEQYF
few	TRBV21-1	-	CAVLYEQYF
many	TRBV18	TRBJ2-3	CASSRQGARTDTQYF
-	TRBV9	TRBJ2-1	CASSAVQSSYNEQFF